Shown below are 25 T cell receptor beta chains from a single sample sequenced in a study of cytomegalovirus exposure and HLA in healthy donors. The PCR made use of 60 Vbeta and 13 Jbeta primers. Only in-frame clones appear in the TCRdb table, and some are missing; sequencing was by immunoSEQ multiplex PCR. In the table there are approximately 100,000 clones, roughly 78% of which are singletons. Sequences were obtained from PBMCs. These TCRs come from a woman aged 40 to 49 in good health and CMV-seronegative.

The DNA of the CDR3 is TGTGCCAGCAGCTGGACAGGGATCCTCTATGGCTACACCTTC. Translated: CASSWTGILYGYTF. V usage is TRBV21-1 and J usage is TRBJ1-2; the table assigns TRBD1, which was not confirmed against the DNA. TRBV21-1 is termed a pseudogene. The length of the CDR3 is 14 residues.

This rearrangement joins TRBV28 to TRBJ1-4; no definite D call. The germline V gene encodes CDR1 MDHEN and CDR2 SYDVKM. The V end was cut by 4 bases, the J end by 5 bases, with 17 bases between. The CDR3 covers 16 residues. The CDR3 DNA reads as TGTGCCAGCAGTTCCCATAGTGCGGGTGAGAATGAAAAACTGTTTTTT. This translates into CASSSHSAGENEKLFF.

The V gene is TRBV7-3, the J gene TRBJ2-1, with a possible D match to TRBD2 (5 bases). Trimming shortened V by 2 bases and J by 7 bases, and 9 bases separated the two germline ends. Germline V gene data show CDR1 as SGHTA and CDR2 as FQGTGA. This CDR3 contains 13 residues. The CDR3 sequence: CASSLAPGNEQFF. In nucleotides, the CDR3 is TGTGCCAGCAGCTTAGCTCCGGGGAATGAGCAGTTCTTC.

This chain connects TRBV4-3 to TRBJ1-5; D unresolved. The ends were cut back, 0 bases at V and 5 bases at J, with 8 bases in the middle. The CDR3 contains 14 residues. Germline CDR1 is LGHNA and CDR2 is YSLEER. Written as DNA, the CDR3 is TGCGCCAGCAGCCAAGATCATCAGGATCAGCCCCAGCATTTT. As protein: CASSQDHQDQPQHF.

The CDR3 DNA is TGCGCCAGCAGCTTAGTGCCAGGCACCTACGAGCAGTACTTC. This translates into CASSLVPGTYEQYF. The J gene is TRBJ2-7, the V gene TRBV5-1, with unresolved D. Germline loops: CDR1 SGHRS, CDR2 YFSETQ. V shed 2 bases and J shed 2 bases, with 11 bases lying between them. The CDR3 is made up of 14 amino acids.

This chain links TRBV7-2 with TRBJ2-3; a weak D match, TRBD1 (6 bases). This CDR3 has 17 amino acids. In germline, CDR1 is SGHTA, CDR2 FQGNSA. V gave up 4 bases and J gave up 2 bases, with 19 bases separating them. CDR3 protein: CASSSHGGRPNTDTQYF. CDR3 DNA: TGTGCCAGCAGCTCCCATGGGGGCAGGCCCAACACAGATACGCAGTATTTT.

The chain joins TRBV28 to TRBJ2-7; 11 bases fit TRBD2. The CDR3 has 14 amino acids. In germline, CDR1 is MDHEN, CDR2 SYDVKM. J was trimmed by 5 bases and V by 5 bases; bases with no gene match: 5. In DNA form, the CDR3 reads TGTGCCAGCAGTCAGCTAGCGGGAGGCCACGAGCAGTACTTC. Translation gives CASSQLAGGHEQYF.

The chain employs TRBV7-9 and TRBJ1-2, with TRBD1 identical over 7 bases. The junction had 3 bases not matched to a gene; V was cut back by 5 bases and J by 3 bases. Germline V gene sequence: CDR1 SEHNR, CDR2 FQNEAQ (reference sequence). The CDR3 totals 13 residues. CDR3 coding DNA: TGTGCCAGCAGCCCGGGGACAGACTATGGCTACACCTTC. This codes for CASSPGTDYGYTF.

The chain couples TRBV19 to TRBJ1-1; D gene unclear. Per germline, CDR1 LNHDA and CDR2 SQIVND (reference sequence). The V and J ends lost 7 bases and 4 bases respectively, with 10 bases between them. This CDR3 has 12 amino acids. The CDR3 DNA reads as TGTGCCAGTACCCTGGGGAGCACTGAAGCTTTCTTT. Its translation: CASTLGSTEAFF.

The genes are TRBV29-1 and TRBJ2-7, with D unclear. The germline CDR1 and CDR2 sequences are SQVTM and ANQGSEA. V dropped 4 bases and J dropped 3 bases, with 7 bases sitting between them. The CDR3 is made up of 11 amino acids. CDR3 sequence: CSVAVYYEQYF. In DNA form, the CDR3 reads TGCAGCGTTGCCGTTTACTACGAGCAGTACTTC.

The chain links TRBV2 to TRBJ2-5, with 11 bases fitting TRBD2. The better agreement between TRBJ2-7 and the DNA end casts doubt on the J call. CDR1 is SNHLY, CDR2 FYNNEI, per germline. The CDR3 covers 13 residues. The CDR3: CATLAGGSFEQYF. Written as DNA, the CDR3 is TGTGCCACGTTAGCGGGAGGGAGTTTCGAGCAGTACTTC.

The CDR3 loop reads CASSNRQDGYTF. DNA for the CDR3: TGTGCCAGCAGCAACCGACAGGATGGCTACACCTTC. This chain uses TRBV28 with TRBJ1-2; perhaps TRBD1 as D (6 bases). This CDR3 has 12 residues. V dropped 6 bases and J dropped 6 bases, with 11 bases sitting between them. Germline CDR1 is MDHEN and CDR2 is SYDVKM.

The chain combines TRBV7-9 with TRBJ1-1; the D is unclear. The germline V gene encodes CDR1 SEHNR and CDR2 FQNEAQ (reference sequence). V was clipped by 3 bases and J by 2 bases, with 10 bases between them. This CDR3 has 14 residues. The CDR3 DNA sequence: TGTGCCAGCAGCTTGCAGACGGGAAACACTGAAGCTTTCTTT. Translated, it gives CASSLQTGNTEAFF.

The chain joins TRBV15 to TRBJ1-4, with unresolved D. Deletions cut 1 base from V and 7 bases from J, with 4 bases between. CDR3 length: 12 residues. Germline assignment: CDR1 LNHNV and CDR2 YYDKDF (reference sequence). The CDR3 coding sequence is TGTGCCACCAGCAGAGCCAGTGAAAAACTGTTTTTT. Protein product: CATSRASEKLFF.

This sequence joins TRBV20-1 and TRBJ2-3, with D perhaps TRBD2 (6 bases). Deletions cut 3 bases from V and 10 bases from J, with 11 bases between. Per the germline V gene, CDR1 is DFQATT and CDR2 is SNEGSKA (reference sequence). The CDR3 consists of 11 residues. CDR3 DNA: TGCAGTGCTAGCCCCGAGCGGGCGCAGTATTTT. This codes for CSASPERAQYF.

CDR3 in amino acids: CASSLTGGLYSNQPQHF. CDR3 bases: TGTGCCAGCAGCTTGACAGGGGGCCTCTATAGCAATCAGCCCCAGCATTTT. The rearrangement joins TRBV7-2 to TRBJ1-5; 10 bases are shared with TRBD1. This CDR3 comprises 17 residues. The germline CDR1 and CDR2 sequences are SGHTA and FQGNSA. J was trimmed by 0 bases and V by 3 bases; bases with no gene match: 5.

This clone was counted once. The chain links TRBV5-1 to TRBJ1-5; D perhaps matches TRBD1 (5 bases). The CDR3 length is 17 residues. The germline V gene has CDR1 SGHRS and CDR2 YFSETQ. Trimming left V 4 bases short and J 2 bases short, with 19 bases between. The CDR3 DNA reads TGCGCCAGCAGCCCTAGGAGGGGAGGTAGCGGCAATCAGCCCCAGCATTTT. Translating it yields CASSPRRGGSGNQPQHF. The full variable domain, its missing parts supplied by reference TRBV5-1 and TRBJ1-5, is KAGVTQTPRYLIKTRGQQVTLSCSPISGHRSVSWYQQTPGQGLQFLFEYFSETQRNKGNFPGRFSGRQFSNSRSEMNVSTLELGDSALYLCASSPRRGGSGNQPQHFGDGTRLSIL.

The chain employs TRBV10-1 and TRBJ2-1; TRBD2 aligns across 10 bases. CDR3 length equals 16 residues. In germline, CDR1 is WNHNN, CDR2 SYGVQD (reference sequence). V shed 3 bases, J shed 9 bases, and the junction held 11 bases outside the gene matches. This chain's CDR3 is CASSDPLAGAPGEQFF. CDR3 DNA: TGCGCCAGCAGTGACCCGCTAGCGGGAGCCCCCGGTGAGCAGTTCTTC.

V usage is TRBV29-1 and J usage is TRBJ2-2, with D maybe TRBD1 (6 bases). Germline CDR1 and CDR2: SQVTM and ANQGSEA. There are 15 residues in the CDR3. V lost 1 base to trimming and J lost 1 base, with 10 bases between them. The DNA for the CDR3 is TGCAGCGTTGAAGTTGGGGGCTGGAACACCGGGGAGCTGTTTTTT. Its protein is CSVEVGGWNTGELFF.

The chain carries TRBV19 and TRBJ2-3; a weak D match, TRBD1 (5 bases). The V end was cut by 5 bases, the J end by 3 bases, with 9 bases between. This CDR3 has 13 residues. Germline V gene sequence: CDR1 LNHDA, CDR2 SQIVND (reference sequence). CDR3: CASSSRATDTQYF. In DNA, the CDR3 is TGTGCCAGTAGTTCCAGGGCAACAGATACGCAGTATTTT.

The V gene is TRBV7-2, the J gene TRBJ2-7; unclear D gene. The ends were cut back, 2 bases at V and 1 base at J, with 12 bases in the middle. The CDR3 runs to 15 residues. Germline values: CDR1 SGHTA, CDR2 FQGNSA. The CDR3 reads CASSLSFTASYEQYF. The CDR3, as DNA: TGTGCCAGCAGCTTAAGTTTCACTGCTTCCTACGAGCAGTACTTC.

V usage is TRBV25-1 and J usage is TRBJ2-7; D is perhaps TRBD2 (6 bases). This CDR3 spans 15 amino acids. Trimming took 3 bases from V and 3 from J, leaving 15 bases between them. Per the germline V gene, CDR1 is MGHDK and CDR2 is SYGVNS. This chain's CDR3 is CASSDSSGLNYEQYF. The CDR3 nucleotides read TGTGCCAGCAGTGATAGCAGCGGGCTAAACTACGAGCAGTACTTC.

This chain links TRBV20-1 with TRBJ1-2, with D perhaps matching TRBD1 (5 bases). The CDR3 has 11 amino acids. V lost 5 bases to trimming and J lost 2 bases, with 6 bases between them. Germline V lookup: CDR1 DFQATT, CDR2 SNEGSKA (reference sequence). The CDR3 DNA is TGCAGTGCTCCAGGGAACTATGGCTACACCTTC. This translates into CSAPGNYGYTF.

This chain uses TRBV27 with TRBJ2-7; 7 nucleotides match TRBD1. Germline CDR1 MNHEY, CDR2 SMNVEV (reference sequence). The CDR3 runs to 13 residues. V gave up 9 bases and J gave up 0 bases; unmatched junction bases: 5. The CDR3 reads CASSGQNSYEQYF. The CDR3 DNA follows: TGTGCCAGTTCGGGACAGAACTCCTACGAGCAGTACTTC.

CDR3 coding DNA: TGTGCCAGCAGCCGGGGGGGGTTCACAGGGGGCAATCAGCCCCAGCATTTT. It specifies CASSRGGFTGGNQPQHF. The chain joins TRBV7-2 to TRBJ1-5, with 7 bases fitting TRBD1. The length of the CDR3 is 17 residues. CDR1 and CDR2 (germline): SGHTA, FQGNSA. J gave up 2 bases and V 5 bases, and 12 bases lay outside the gene matches.